A selection of T cell receptor beta chains follows, all from one sample in a study of shared clonotypes between healthy human individuals. Data came from immunoSEQ multiplex PCR; TCRdb stores just in-frame clones and leaves some out. The table shows about 1,800,000 clones, with just under 95% occurring only once. The sample was naive CD8+ T cells sorted from blood. All receptors derive from a man between 18 and 29 years old in good health. Both conserved end residues are part of each CDR3. D genes are given only for firm matches. A row's size may be missing; if present it is once, few, many or a size class.

CDR3 protein,CDR3 DNA,clone size,D gene,V gene,J gene,CDR3 length
CASSPFGGAKNSYNEQFF,TGTGCCAGCAGCCCCTTCGGGGGGGCGAAAAACTCCTACAATGAGCAGTTCTTC,-,TRBD2,TRBV7-3,TRBJ2-1,18
CASSLHVGADTEAFF,TGTGCCAGCAGCTTACATGTGGGCGCGGACACTGAAGCTTTCTTT,-,-,TRBV5-4,TRBJ1-1,15
CASSPRQPYEQYF,TGTGCCAGCAGCCCCCGGCAGCCCTACGAGCAGTACTTC,-,-,TRBV14,TRBJ2-7,13
CASSIGGQVIEQYF,TGTGCCAGTAGTATAGGAGGACAGGTGATCGAGCAGTACTTC,once,TRBD1,TRBV19,TRBJ2-7,14
CASRTGGNQPQHF,TGTGCCAGCAGGACAGGGGGCAATCAGCCCCAGCATTTT,-,TRBD1,TRBV6-6,TRBJ1-5,13
CASSEAGPQPQHF,TGTGCCAGCAGTGAAGCAGGCCCTCAGCCCCAGCATTTT,-,-,TRBV2,TRBJ1-5,13
CATEGQSDGYTF,TGTGCCACCGAAGGACAGTCGGATGGCTACACCTTC,-,-,TRBV10-3,TRBJ1-2,12
CASSLSASNYEQYF,TGTGCCAGCAGTTTGTCGGCGTCAAACTACGAGCAGTACTTC,-,-,TRBV27,TRBJ2-7,14
CASSLGGNYEQYF,TGCGCCAGCAGCTTGGGCGGGAACTACGAGCAGTACTTC,-,-,TRBV5-1,TRBJ2-7,13
CASSEGGGAEEKLFF,TGTGCCAGCAGTGAAGGGGGGGGCGCTGAAGAAAAACTGTTTTTT,-,-,TRBV2,TRBJ1-4,15
CASSDPSFHEQFF,TGTGCCAGCAGCGACCCCAGTTTCCATGAGCAGTTCTTC,-,-,TRBV7-9,TRBJ2-1,13
CASSHGSGELFF,TGTGCCAGCAGCCACGGGTCCGGGGAGCTGTTTTTT,-,-,TRBV9,TRBJ2-2,12
CASSLAQEAYEQYF,TGTGCCAGCAGCTTGGCTCAGGAGGCCTACGAGCAGTACTTC,-,-,TRBV5-4,TRBJ2-7,14
CASSPGVEQYF,TGTGCCAGCAGCCCCGGCGTAGAGCAGTACTTC,-,-,TRBV7-9,TRBJ2-7,11
CASSQWDSGNEQFF,TGCGCCAGCAGCCAATGGGACAGCGGCAATGAGCAGTTCTTC,-,TRBD1,TRBV5-1,TRBJ2-1,14
CAILNTGELFF,TGTGCCATCCTTAACACCGGGGAGCTGTTTTTT,once,-,TRBV2,TRBJ2-2,11
CASSTEAGGNLPYNEQFF,TGCGCCAGCAGCACCGAAGCCGGGGGGAACCTCCCCTACAATGAGCAGTTCTTC,-,TRBD2,TRBV5-1,TRBJ2-1,18
CASSFETGGADGYTF,TGTGCCAGCAGCTTCGAGACAGGGGGAGCGGATGGCTACACCTTC,-,TRBD1,TRBV5-6,TRBJ1-2,15
CAISGRLFINEQFF,TGTGCCATCAGTGGTCGGCTTTTTATCAATGAGCAGTTCTTC,-,-,TRBV10-3,TRBJ2-1,14
CASSSWTDRQETQYF,TGTGCCAGCAGTTCCTGGACAGACAGGCAAGAGACCCAGTACTTC,-,-,TRBV27,TRBJ2-5,15
CASSQVRGIYYGYTF,TGCGCCAGCAGCCAAGTCCGGGGTATATACTATGGCTACACCTTC,-,-,TRBV4-1,TRBJ1-2,15
CASSTGLAGSNEQFF,TGCGCCAGCAGCACCGGACTAGCGGGGTCGAATGAGCAGTTCTTC,-,TRBD2,TRBV5-1,TRBJ2-1,15
CASSAGTEPLNTEAFF,TGCGCCAGCAGCGCCGGGACAGAACCCTTGAACACTGAAGCTTTCTTT,-,TRBD1,TRBV5-1,TRBJ1-1,16
CASSIYRNYGYTF,TGTGCCAGTAGTATTTACAGAAACTATGGCTACACCTTC,-,-,TRBV19,TRBJ1-2,13
CASEGDGELFF,TGTGCCAGTGAGGGGGACGGGGAGCTGTTTTTT,-,-,TRBV2,TRBJ2-2,11
CASSLLVGWVGQPQHF,TGTGCCAGCAGTTTACTGGTGGGATGGGTCGGTCAGCCCCAGCATTTT,-,-,TRBV28,TRBJ1-5,16
CASSSLREGEYNEQFF,TGTGCCAGCAGTTCGTTGAGGGAAGGAGAGTACAATGAGCAGTTCTTC,-,-,TRBV28,TRBJ2-1,16
CASSVSRASGGILVTEAFF,TGTGCCAGCAGCGTCAGCCGGGCCTCAGGAGGGATCTTGGTCACTGAAGCTTTCTTT,-,-,TRBV2,TRBJ1-1,19
CASSLPSVRGGSYEQYF,TGTGCCAGCAGTTTACCCTCGGTACGAGGGGGCTCCTACGAGCAGTACTTC,-,-,TRBV27,TRBJ2-7,17
CASSPTWNTEAFF,TGTGCCAGTAGTCCCACTTGGAACACTGAAGCTTTCTTT,-,-,TRBV19,TRBJ1-1,13
CASSLGRTGSFRETQYF,TGTGCCAGCAGCTTAGGAAGGACAGGGAGTTTTCGAGAGACCCAGTACTTC,-,TRBD1,TRBV11-2,TRBJ2-5,17
CASSFGTASTDTQYF,TGCGCCAGCAGCTTCGGGACGGCTAGCACAGATACGCAGTATTTT,once,-,TRBV5-1,TRBJ2-3,15
CASTDSGSIQDEQFF,TGTGCCAGCACCGACAGCGGGAGCATCCAGGATGAGCAGTTCTTC,-,TRBD2,TRBV6-1,TRBJ2-1,15
CASSVGGPYEQYF,TGTGCCAGCAGCGTAGGGGGACCCTACGAGCAGTACTTC,-,-,TRBV9,TRBJ2-7,13
CASSPRTSGGPMTDTQYF,TGTGCCAGCAGCCCGAGGACTAGCGGGGGGCCTATGACAGATACGCAGTATTTT,-,TRBD2,TRBV7-9,TRBJ2-3,18
CASSADSLGETQYF,TGTGCCAGCAGCGCGGACAGCTTGGGAGAGACCCAGTACTTC,-,-,TRBV9,TRBJ2-5,14
CASSLEAGGTRGHEQYF,TGTGCCAGCAGCTTAGAGGCCGGCGGGACTCGTGGGCACGAGCAGTACTTC,-,-,TRBV7-6,TRBJ2-7,17
CASSYPLAGVSGELFF,TGTGCCAGCAGCTACCCACTAGCGGGAGTGTCCGGGGAGCTGTTTTTT,-,TRBD2,TRBV7-8,TRBJ2-2,16
CAISEYGSLTDGYTF,TGTGCCATCAGTGAGTACGGCTCCTTAACGGATGGCTACACCTTC,-,-,TRBV10-3,TRBJ1-2,15
CASSHEDRDEQFF,TGTGCCAGCAGTCATGAGGACCGGGATGAGCAGTTCTTC,-,-,TRBV6-6,TRBJ2-1,13
CASSYEGKRYEQYF,TGTGCCAGCAGTTACGAAGGGAAGCGGTACGAGCAGTACTTC,-,-,TRBV6-5,TRBJ2-7,14